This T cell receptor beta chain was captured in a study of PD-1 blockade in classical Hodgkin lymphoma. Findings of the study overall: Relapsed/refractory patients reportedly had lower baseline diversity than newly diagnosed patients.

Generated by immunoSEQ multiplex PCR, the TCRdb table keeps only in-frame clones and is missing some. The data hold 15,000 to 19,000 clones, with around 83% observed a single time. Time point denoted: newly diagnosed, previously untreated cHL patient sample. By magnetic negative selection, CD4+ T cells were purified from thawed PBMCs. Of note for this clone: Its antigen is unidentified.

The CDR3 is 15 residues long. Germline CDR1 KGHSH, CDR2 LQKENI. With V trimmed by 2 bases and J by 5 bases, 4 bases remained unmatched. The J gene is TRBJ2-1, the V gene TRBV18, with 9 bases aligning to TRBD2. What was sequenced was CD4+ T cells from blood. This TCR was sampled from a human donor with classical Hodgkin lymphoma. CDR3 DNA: TGTGCCAGCTCACCAACGACTAGCGGCAACAATGAGCAGTTCTTC. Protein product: CASSPTTSGNNEQFF.